The clone carrying this TCR beta chain ranks as medium-sized (0.01 to 0.1%). The antigen remains unidentified. In a library made to pick up alpha chains, this beta chain is a stray read with a size that means little. Per the germline V gene, CDR1 is DFQATT and CDR2 is SNEGSKA (reference sequence). Trimming cost V 6 bases and J 4 bases, with 19 bases left between them. CDR3 size: 15 residues. Noted time point: sample taken at primary tumor resection. Unsorted tumor, nontumor lung tissue or cryopreserved PBMC supplied the whole RNA. Each CDR3 protein gets one entry after TCRdb re-called the 5' RACE reads with MiXCR. The sample holds around 6,000 distinct CDR3 sequences, over 12% seen once. This sample is drawn from a study of spatial heterogeneity in lung cancer. Background on the study: Tumor-region TCR transcript counts correlated strongly with a T cell module score from matched bulk RNA-seq. Study-wide findings and caveats: One measure, the expanded intratumoral alpha and beta TCR count, tracked tumor mutation counts.

The chain employs TRBV20-1 and TRBJ2-1; no firm D call. This sample comprised lung tumor tissue, obtained at surgery. This receptor was obtained from a male donor with early-stage non-small cell lung cancer. The CDR3 region has the DNA TGCAGTGCCCTTACCCTCATTGAGGTATACAATGAGCAGTTCTTC. Translated: CSALTLIEVYNEQFF.